This T cell receptor beta chain was documented in a study of T cell repertoires in cytomegalovirus infection. V lost 2 bases to trimming and J lost 2 bases, with 15 bases between them. The CDR3 is 17 amino acids. Germline lookup yields CDR1 MNHEY and CDR2 SMNVEV (reference sequence). TCRdb reprocessed the reads with MiXCR, giving one entry per CDR3 protein. The sample lists roughly 800,000 distinct CDR3 sequences; almost 30% were seen once. As regards this clonotype: No antigen is known for it.

The chain employs TRBV27 and TRBJ2-2; D might be TRBD1 (6 bases). Specimen: cultured CD8+ T cells from PBMCs, collected from culture after CMV antigen stimulation. The sequence came from a human donor in good health (CMV status not recorded). Some clones in this sample may be carry-over from other donors' samples. CDR3 DNA sequence: TGTGCCAGCAGTTTAACCCCAGGACAGCCTAACACCGGGGAGCTGTTTTTT. Translating it yields CASSLTPGQPNTGELFF.